These 25 T cell receptor beta chains share one sample of origin, sequenced in a study of T cell responses to AZD1222 COVID-19 vaccine. Assay: immunoSEQ multiplex PCR; the TCRdb copy retains only in-frame clones and omits some. The repertoire holds over 150,000 clones, with more than 75% as singletons. Specimen: peripheral blood, collected 28 days after the second AZD1222 dose. These receptors originate from an adult who received the AZD1222 COVID-19 vaccine.

This clone appeared once. The chain uses TRBV19 and TRBJ1-2, with D possibly being TRBD1 (6 bases). CDR3 size: 15 residues. Germline V gene lookup returns CDR1 LNHDA and CDR2 SQIVND (reference sequence). V was trimmed by 4 bases and J by 0 bases, leaving 12 bases between them. The chain's CDR3 is CASSTWDTPNYGYTF. Here the CDR3 DNA reads TGTGCCAGTAGTACCTGGGACACTCCTAACTATGGCTACACCTTC.

This sequence joins TRBV28 and TRBJ2-7; D remains ambiguous. The CDR3 consists of 12 residues. Trimming cost V 5 bases and J 6 bases, with 11 bases left between them. CDR1 and CDR2 (germline): MDHEN, SYDVKM. CDR3 coding DNA: TGTGCCAGCAGTCTTTCGGCTCGCGAGCAGTACTTC. Encoded protein: CASSLSAREQYF.

The chain is built from TRBV4-3 and TRBJ1-4; D unresolved. Germline V lookup: CDR1 LGHNA, CDR2 YSLEER. V was pared by 0 bases and J by 5 bases, with 10 bases between. This CDR3 has 15 amino acids. In DNA form, the CDR3 reads TGCGCCAGCAGCCAAGATTTTGGGATAAATGAAAAACTGTTTTTT. Its protein product is CASSQDFGINEKLFF.

The chain uses TRBV5-8 and TRBJ1-1, with D possibly matching TRBD1 (5 bases). The germline V gene encodes CDR1 SGHTS and CDR2 YDEGEE. The CDR3 sequence is 16 residues long. Trimming removed 0 bases from V and 4 bases from J, with 16 bases in between. The DNA for the CDR3 is TGTGCCAGCAGCTTGGCCCCCGGAGGGGTGCGCACTGAAGCTTTCTTT. The encoded protein is CASSLAPGGVRTEAFF.

The V and J genes are TRBV5-1 and TRBJ2-2, with 7 positions matching TRBD2. There are 15 residues in the CDR3. V lost 3 bases and J lost 7; bases outside the gene matches: 9. The germline V gene has CDR1 SGHRS and CDR2 YFSETQ. The CDR3 loop reads CASSSQGGAGGELFF. In DNA, the CDR3 is TGCGCCAGCAGCTCTCAGGGAGGGGCTGGCGGGGAGCTGTTTTTT.

V usage is TRBV29-1 and J usage is TRBJ2-7; D may be TRBD1 (6 bases). Per the germline V gene, CDR1 is SQVTM and CDR2 is ANQGSEA. V was trimmed by 5 bases and J by 6 bases, leaving 20 bases between them. The CDR3 loop spans 14 amino acids. CDR3 coding DNA: TGCAGCGTTCCAGACAGGACCGCTGGGGGCGAGCAGTACTTC. Its protein is CSVPDRTAGGEQYF.

The gene calls are TRBV7-2 and TRBJ2-2; maybe TRBD1 (8 bases). CDR3 length: 16 residues. Germline-derived CDR1 and CDR2 are SGHTA and FQGNSA. V was cut by 5 bases and J by 4 bases, with 17 bases left in between. In nucleotides, the CDR3 is TGTGCCAGCAGCCGCAGGGGGCGCGGGAGCACCGGGGAGCTGTTTTTT. Translating it yields CASSRRGRGSTGELFF. The whole variable domain, remainder taken from reference TRBV7-2 and TRBJ2-2, is GAGVSQSPSNKVTEKGKDVELRCDPISGHTALYWYRQSLGQGLEFLIYFQGNSAPDKSGLPSDRFSAERTGGSVSTLTIQRTQQEDSAVYLCASSRRGRGSTGELFFGEGSRLTVL.

V is TRBV12-5 and J is TRBJ2-1; 9 bases map to TRBD2. This CDR3 comprises 14 residues. V was pared by 0 bases and J by 10 bases, with 4 bases of the junction left unmatched. Per germline, CDR1 LGHNT and CDR2 FRNRAP. CDR3 DNA sequence: TGTGCTAGTGGTTTGGTTCTGGCGGGGGGGGAGCAGTTCTTC. It translates to CASGLVLAGGEQFF.

The V gene is TRBV12-5, the J gene TRBJ1-5; a possible D gene is TRBD1 (5 bases). Trimming removed 6 bases from V and 0 bases from J, with 21 bases in between. The CDR3 length is 18 residues. Germline-derived CDR1 and CDR2 are LGHNT and FRNRAP. DNA of the CDR3: TGTGCTAGTGGAGCCCTTAGGGGAGAATGGTATAGCAATCAGCCCCAGCATTTT. Encoded protein: CASGALRGEWYSNQPQHF.

Concerning this clone: This sample also contains other DNA sequences that code for the same CDR3. The chain links TRBV12-3 or TRBV12-4 to TRBJ1-6; a possible D gene is TRBD1 (6 bases). The CDR3 loop spans 12 amino acids. V lost 3 bases, J lost 9 bases, and 6 bases lay in between. CDR3 amino acids: CASSLGASPLHF. In DNA form, the CDR3 reads TGTGCCAGCAGTTTGGGGGCTTCACCCCTCCACTTT.

This chain joins TRBV10-3 and TRBJ1-6, with a weak D call TRBD1 (5 bases). The germline V gene encodes CDR1 ENHRY and CDR2 SYGVKD. The CDR3 loop spans 14 amino acids. The V gene lost 7 bases and the J gene lost 8 bases, with 15 bases spanning the gap. The CDR3 nucleotides read TGTGCCATCAAGGGCAGGGAGGGTTATTCACCCCTCCACTTT. This sequence encodes CAIKGREGYSPLHF.

The rearrangement links TRBV5-1 to TRBJ1-6; 7 bases line up with TRBD1. The V and J ends lost 6 bases and 6 bases, in that order; junction bases with no gene match: 6. Germline V gives CDR1 SGHRS, CDR2 YFSETQ. The CDR3 loop spans 14 amino acids. The CDR3 is CASTSYRGNSPLHF. The DNA for the CDR3 is TGCGCCAGCACCTCCTACAGGGGTAATTCACCCCTCCACTTT. Drawing the rest from reference TRBV5-1 and TRBJ1-6, the complete variable domain is KAGVTQTPRYLIKTRGQQVTLSCSPISGHRSVSWYQQTPGQGLQFLFEYFSETQRNKGNFPGRFSGRQFSNSRSEMNVSTLELGDSALYLCASTSYRGNSPLHFGNGTRLTVT.

The rearrangement links TRBV2 to TRBJ1-2; D gene ambiguous. The CDR3 runs 12 residues. V lost 4 bases to trimming and J lost 8 bases, with 11 bases between them. Germline assignment: CDR1 SNHLY and CDR2 FYNNEI. The CDR3 sequence: CASSGLRGGYTF. CDR3 nucleotide sequence: TGTGCCAGCAGTGGGCTGCGCGGGGGCTACACCTTC.

The V and J genes are TRBV5-8 and TRBJ1-4, with unresolved D. CDR3 size: 15 residues. CDR1 is SGHTS, CDR2 YDEGEE, per germline. V lost 1 base and J 8 bases, leaving 15 bases between the germline ends. CDR3 protein: CASSLSVSVGEKLFF. The CDR3 DNA reads TGTGCCAGCAGCTTGAGCGTTAGCGTGGGGGAAAAACTGTTTTTT.

V gene TRBV6-5 combines with J gene TRBJ1-5; D ambiguous. The CDR3 has 13 amino acids. V was cut by 4 bases and J by 6 bases, with 10 bases left in between. Germline values: CDR1 MNHEY, CDR2 SVGAGI. The CDR3 region has the DNA TGTGCCAGCAGTTTTACGTTCAGTCAGCCCCAGCATTTT. This gives the protein CASSFTFSQPQHF.

This clone was detected a few times. The chain links TRBV5-1 to TRBJ1-2; D perhaps matches TRBD1 (6 bases). Germline V gene lookup returns CDR1 SGHRS and CDR2 YFSETQ. This CDR3 contains 13 residues. V lost 4 bases and J 4 bases, leaving 11 bases between the germline ends. CDR3 sequence: CASSRDRPYGYTF. In nucleotides, the CDR3 is TGCGCCAGCAGCCGAGACAGGCCCTATGGCTACACCTTC. Filled out from reference TRBV5-1 and TRBJ1-2, the complete variable domain reads KAGVTQTPRYLIKTRGQQVTLSCSPISGHRSVSWYQQTPGQGLQFLFEYFSETQRNKGNFPGRFSGRQFSNSRSEMNVSTLELGDSALYLCASSRDRPYGYTFGSGTRLTVV.

The rearrangement links TRBV5-6 to TRBJ1-6; D perhaps matches TRBD1 (5 bases). Germline V CDR1 and CDR2: SGHDT, YYEEEE. The V and J ends lost 3 bases and 0 bases respectively, with 19 bases between them. The CDR3 consists of 19 residues. The CDR3 coding sequence is TGTGCCAGCAGCTGGGGCAGCCCATACCAGAGCTCCTATAATTCACCCCTCCACTTT. Translation gives CASSWGSPYQSSYNSPLHF.

This chain uses TRBV6-1 with TRBJ2-7; D tentatively fits TRBD1 or TRBD2 (7 bases each). The V gene's germline CDR1 is MNHNS and CDR2 SASEGT. This CDR3 is built from 17 residues. Between the trimmed V and J ends, which lost 4 bases and 3 bases, there was a span of 22 bases. DNA of the CDR3: TGTGCCAGCAGTGTATCGGCAATTGCAGGGGGGGGCTACGAGCAGTACTTC. Its translation is CASSVSAIAGGGYEQYF.

V and J are TRBV6-5 and TRBJ1-1, with D perhaps matching TRBD1 (5 bases). This CDR3 region has 14 residues. The ends were cut back, 2 bases at V and 8 bases at J, with 15 bases in the middle. CDR1 is MNHEY and CDR2 is SVGAGI in the germline V gene. CDR3 sequence reads: CASSYRPQGVEAFF. CDR3 bases: TGTGCCAGCAGTTACCGACCCCAAGGGGTCGAAGCTTTCTTT.

V and J are TRBV7-9 and TRBJ2-5; unclear D gene. The CDR3 consists of 12 residues. Germline-derived CDR1 and CDR2 are SEHNR and FQNEAQ (reference sequence). The V gene lost 5 bases and the J gene lost 4 bases, with 8 bases spanning the gap. The CDR3 nucleotides are TGTGCCAGCAGCCCCCGTATAGAGACCCAGTACTTC. This translates into CASSPRIETQYF.

CDR3 amino acids: CASSPGQPFSNQPQHF. The CDR3 bases are TGTGCCAGCTCACCCGGACAGCCTTTTAGCAATCAGCCCCAGCATTTT. The V call is TRBV18, the J call TRBJ1-5; D perhaps matches TRBD1 (6 bases). Trimming stripped 3 bases from V and 0 bases from J, with 12 bases between. Germline CDR1 reads KGHSH; CDR2 reads LQKENI. CDR3 length: 16 amino acids.

The rearrangement joins TRBV7-2 to TRBJ1-1; no firm D call. The V gene's germline CDR1 is SGHTA and CDR2 FQGNSA. Trimming pared 0 bases from V and 4 bases from J, leaving 18 bases between. The CDR3 is 17 amino acids. The CDR3 spells CASSLALTARGPTEAFF. The CDR3 nucleotides read TGTGCCAGCAGCTTAGCGCTAACAGCACGAGGGCCCACTGAAGCTTTCTTT.

The chain employs TRBV6-5 and TRBJ2-2, with unresolved D. There are 12 residues in the CDR3. Trimming removed 6 bases at V and 7 bases at J, with 9 bases between. Germline V gives CDR1 MNHEY, CDR2 SVGAGI. CDR3 amino acids: CASSLVGGELFF. The CDR3 DNA reads as TGTGCCAGCAGCCTAGTCGGCGGGGAGCTGTTTTTT.

This clone was seen more than once but under ten times. The chain carries TRBV7-3 and TRBJ1-1; D is undetermined. The CDR3 has 15 residues. V was shortened by 5 bases and J by 0 bases, with 13 bases between the two germline ends. From germline, CDR1 is SGHTA and CDR2 FQGTGA. The CDR3 nucleotides read TGTGCCAGCAGCGAACTATCTACGATGAACACTGAAGCTTTCTTT. This codes for CASSELSTMNTEAFF.

The J gene is TRBJ2-7, the V gene TRBV14; the match to TRBD1 covers 10 bases. Trimming at V came to 4 bases and at J to 5 bases, leaving 2 bases not matched to a gene. The length of the CDR3 is 13 residues. Germline-derived CDR1 and CDR2 are SGHDN and FVKESK. CDR3 amino acids: CASSRDRGDEQYF. The CDR3 coding sequence is TGTGCCAGCAGCCGGGACAGGGGAGACGAGCAGTACTTC.